Shown below are 17 T cell receptor beta chains from a single sample sequenced in a study of T cells in Graves' hyperthyroidism and ophthalmopathy (dated by TCRdb to between 2018 and 2020). The library came from multiplex PCR. These reads were obtained on an Illumina HiSeq 2000. Amplification of TCR beta CDR3 regions was carried out from RNA transcripts. A first-round RT-PCR of the TCR CDR3 used the HTBI primer set with the Qiagen OneStep RT-PCR kit. Starting from the raw public reads, TCRdb applied fastp trimming at Q25, assembled clones with MiXCR and retained in-frame beta chains. Each record represents a unique CDR3 protein, reported with the most common genes and DNA among its rows. This sample comprises hundreds of thousands of distinct CDR3 sequences, roughly 15% of them detected only once. In total, the top ten clones hold around 12% of the sample. The sample consisted of blood. The receptors were sampled from a woman in her fifties or sixties with Graves' ophthalmopathy.

This clonotype has a handful of counts. The genes are TRBV5-1 and TRBJ2-3; D is uncertain. CDR1 SGHRS and CDR2 YFSETQ come from the germline V gene. Trimming removed 0 bases at V and 0 bases at J, with 11 bases between. The CDR3 length is 16 residues. CDR3 protein: CASSLVLGHSTDTQYF. DNA for the CDR3: TGCGCCAGCAGCTTGGTTTTAGGCCACAGCACAGATACGCAGTATTTT.

This clonotype has ten or more counts. This chain uses TRBV5-6 with TRBJ1-5; the D is unclear. The CDR3 contains 14 residues. Germline values: CDR1 SGHDT, CDR2 YYEEEE. The germline V and J ends were trimmed by 0 bases and 4 bases, with 8 bases remaining between them. In DNA, the CDR3 is TGTGCCAGCAGCTTGGCCTGGGCGAATCAGCCCCAGCATTTT. As protein: CASSLAWANQPQHF.

The gene calls are TRBV6-6 and TRBJ2-1; D gene unclear. The CDR3 has 12 amino acids. The V and J ends lost 2 bases and 9 bases respectively, with 8 bases between them. Germline assignment: CDR1 MNHNY and CDR2 SVGAGI (reference sequence). Written as DNA, the CDR3 is TGTGCCAGCAGTTACGTACGCGGTGAGCAGTTCTTC. It yields the protein CASSYVRGEQFF.

This clonotype was observed a handful of times. This chain uses TRBV5-8 with TRBJ2-3, with D unresolved. CDR1 SGHTS and CDR2 YDEGEE come from the germline V gene. CDR3 length: 14 amino acids. V was pared by 4 bases and J by 2 bases, with 11 bases between. CDR3 sequence (DNA): TGTGCCAGCAGCCAGTCCAACTCCACAGATACGCAGTATTTT. Translated: CASSQSNSTDTQYF.

The V and J genes are TRBV4-3 and TRBJ2-1; 12 bases are shared with TRBD2. CDR3 size: 18 residues. Trimming at V came to 0 bases and at J to 7 bases, leaving 10 bases not matched to a gene. CDR1 LGHNA and CDR2 YSLEER come from the germline V gene. CDR3 in amino acids: CASSQDPPTSGRRNEQFF. CDR3 nucleotide sequence: TGCGCCAGCAGCCAAGATCCCCCTACTAGCGGGAGGCGTAATGAGCAGTTCTTC.

This clonotype was observed a single time. The rearrangement links TRBV6-1 to TRBJ2-7, with TRBD1 matching 12 bases. This CDR3 region has 17 residues. Per germline, CDR1 MNHNS and CDR2 SASEGT. J was trimmed by 4 bases and V by 6 bases; bases with no gene match: 13. This CDR3 reads CASSDNAGTGGRYEQYF. CDR3 sequence (DNA): TGTGCCAGCAGCGACAATGCCGGGACAGGGGGCAGGTACGAGCAGTACTTC.

This clonotype was seen repeatedly, ten times or more. The rearrangement joins TRBV28 to TRBJ1-1; the D is unclear. CDR1 MDHEN and CDR2 SYDVKM come from the germline V gene. The CDR3 is made up of 14 amino acids. V shed 7 bases and J shed 0 bases, with 12 bases lying between them. The DNA of the CDR3 is TGTGCCAGCACTTCCCCGGGGATGAACACTGAAGCTTTCTTT. Amino acid sequence: CASTSPGMNTEAFF.

This clonotype was observed many times. V gene TRBV7-3 combines with J gene TRBJ2-2; D is uncertain. V lost 5 bases and J lost 6, with 19 bases in between. Germline V gene lookup returns CDR1 SGHTA and CDR2 FQGTGA. The CDR3 sequence is 16 residues long. The CDR3 spells CASSPQGSPRAGELFF. The DNA for the CDR3 is TGTGCCAGCAGCCCACAAGGGTCTCCGCGCGCCGGGGAGCTGTTTTTT.

There are a few counts of this clonotype. The chain employs TRBV6-6 and TRBJ2-1; TRBD2 matches 9 bases. The CDR3 is made up of 16 amino acids. V was pared by 0 bases and J by 8 bases, with 8 bases of the junction left unmatched. Germline V gene lookup returns CDR1 MNHNY and CDR2 SVGAGI (reference sequence). CDR3 bases: TGTGCCAGCAGTTACTCGTTGCGGGAGGGGGGCGATGAGCAGTTCTTC. It codes for CASSYSLREGGDEQFF.

The table lists this clonotype with many counts. The genes are TRBV2 and TRBJ1-5; D is undetermined. The CDR3 spans 18 residues. Deletions cut 2 bases from V and 2 bases from J, with 19 bases between. Germline loops: CDR1 SNHLY, CDR2 FYNNEI. CDR3 in DNA: TGTGCCAGCAGTGAATCTGATACGGGGATTGCACGCAATCAGCCCCAGCATTTT. Protein product: CASSESDTGIARNQPQHF.

This clonotype has a handful of counts. The chain employs TRBV20-1 and TRBJ2-1; TRBD2 matches at 7 bases. V shed 1 base, J shed 3 bases, and the junction held 6 bases outside the gene matches. The CDR3 has 15 residues. Germline V CDR1 and CDR2: DFQATT, SNEGSKA (reference sequence). CDR3 in amino acids: CSARVASGSYNEQFF. The CDR3 DNA is TGCAGTGCTAGAGTAGCTAGCGGCAGCTACAATGAGCAGTTCTTC.

The sample holds a few counts of this clonotype. The rearrangement joins TRBV10-3 to TRBJ1-2; TRBD1 agrees at 9 bases. J lost 4 bases, V lost 6 bases, and 15 bases had no gene match. CDR3 size: 17 residues. Germline V gene data show CDR1 as ENHRY and CDR2 as SYGVKD. As DNA, the CDR3 is TGTGCCATCAGAACGCCCCCCCCCGGACAGGGGATCTATGGCTACACCTTC. Translated, it gives CAIRTPPPGQGIYGYTF.

This chain links TRBV12-3 or TRBV12-4 with TRBJ2-5, with D possibly called TRBD1 or TRBD2 (5 bases each). This CDR3 contains 14 residues. The V end lost 3 bases, the J end lost 4 bases, and 12 bases lay between the germline ends. The CDR3 loop reads CASSLIGARETQYF. Here the CDR3 DNA reads TGTGCCAGCAGTTTGATCGGGGCGCGAGAGACCCAGTACTTC.

At least ten counts were recorded for this clonotype. The chain is built from TRBV28 and TRBJ2-1; D not resolved. CDR1 MDHEN and CDR2 SYDVKM come from the germline V gene. The CDR3 covers 13 residues. The V and J ends lost 8 bases and 8 bases respectively, with 16 bases between them. The CDR3 reads CASHFTGLDEQFF. DNA for the CDR3: TGTGCCAGCCATTTCACCGGGCTCGATGAGCAGTTCTTC.

In its sample, this clonotype was seen a few times. J is TRBJ2-2 and V is TRBV3-1, with D unresolved. CDR3 length: 16 amino acids. The germline CDR1 and CDR2 sequences are LGHDT and YNNKEL (reference sequence). V lost 1 base, J lost 3 bases, and 12 bases lay in between. This CDR3 reads CASSQAELIYTGELFF. CDR3 bases: TGTGCCAGCAGCCAAGCTGAACTAATATACACCGGGGAGCTGTTTTTT. The full variable domain, in which reference TRBV3-1 and TRBJ2-2 provide the parts outside the CDR3, is DTAVSQTPKYLVTQMGNDKSIKCEQNLGHDTMYWYKQDSKKFLKIMFSYNNKELIINETVPNRFSPKSPDKAHLNLHINSLELGDSAVYFCASSQAELIYTGELFFGEGSRLTVL.

Note on this clonotype: Germline and junction disagree at one end, which may indicate a read error. V gene TRBV7-7 combines with J gene TRBJ2-7, with D maybe TRBD1 (5 bases). Germline values: CDR1 SSHAT, CDR2 FNYEAQ (reference sequence). The CDR3 totals 14 residues. The CDR3 protein is CASSLALQAGEQYF. In nucleotides, the CDR3 is TGTGCTAGCAGCTTGGCCCTACAGGCTGGCGAGCAGTACTTC.

This clonotype was detected many times. The chain combines TRBV7-2 with TRBJ1-6, with D uncertain. The V gene lost 6 bases and the J gene lost 2 bases, with 11 bases spanning the gap. In germline, CDR1 is SGHTA, CDR2 FQGNSA. The CDR3 totals 15 residues. The DNA for the CDR3 is TGTGCCAGCAGAGGAGCGGGGACCTATAATTCACCCCTCCACTTT. It is translated as CASRGAGTYNSPLHF.